Below, 9 T cell receptor beta chains from the same sample are listed, as sequenced in a study of blood T cell repertoires in COVID-19 (dated by TCRdb to 2020 to 2022). Library prep was done by the immunoSEQ multiplex PCR assay. TCRdb took over this immuneACCESS table, retaining in-frame rearrangements with V and J assigned. Such tables are incomplete; in checked studies, under half of the missing clones stem from an unresolved V gene, and the remainder is unexplained. This sample holds 100,000 to 120,000 clones; nearly 90% were observed only once. The ten largest clones capture approximately 4.8% of the sample. Sequencing input: peripheral blood. The receptor set was obtained from a human donor in a cohort sampled during active COVID-19.

This clone has a handful of counts. V gene TRBV13 combines with J gene TRBJ1-3, with TRBD1 identical over 7 bases. Germline lookup yields CDR1 PRHDT and CDR2 FYEKMQ (reference sequence). CDR3 length: 13 residues. V was clipped by 6 bases and J by 6 bases; unmatched bases: 5. In DNA, the CDR3 is TGTGCCAGCAGTTCTACAGGGGCAAACACCATATATTTT. Protein: CASSSTGANTIYF.

This clone has a single count. The rearrangement uses TRBV6-5 and TRBJ2-7, with a tentative D call TRBD1 (5 bases). CDR1 is MNHEY, CDR2 SVGAGI, per germline. V shed 5 bases and J shed 3 bases, with 11 bases lying between them. The CDR3 has 13 amino acids. CDR3 sequence: CASSQQVDYEQYF. The CDR3 nucleotides are TGTGCCAGCAGTCAACAGGTAGACTACGAGCAGTACTTC.

This chain links TRBV7-8 with TRBJ1-5; 8 nucleotides agree with TRBD1. Germline CDR1 SGHVS, CDR2 FQNEAQ. J was trimmed by 4 bases and V by 3 bases; bases with no gene match: 5. The CDR3 spans 15 residues. The CDR3 reads CASSLETGENQPQHF. In DNA form, the CDR3 reads TGTGCCAGCAGCTTGGAGACAGGGGAGAATCAGCCCCAGCATTTT.

This sequence joins TRBV9 and TRBJ2-7; 8 bases line up with TRBD2. Germline V gives CDR1 SGDLS, CDR2 YYNGEE. Trimming at V came to 3 bases and at J to 1 base, leaving 6 bases not matched to a gene. The CDR3 length is 15 residues. The CDR3 here is CASSAGGLGSYEQYF. CDR3 DNA sequence: TGTGCCAGCAGCGCTGGGGGACTAGGGTCCTACGAGCAGTACTTC.

With respect to this clone: The junction shows a germline mismatch at one end, possibly a read error. The V call is TRBV18, the J call TRBJ2-6; the D gene is possibly TRBD2 (7 bases). CDR1 is KGHSH, CDR2 LQKENI, per germline. This CDR3 region has 24 residues. CDR3 residues: CASSPPLGTLGVELAFLGANVLTF. CDR3 in DNA: TGTGCCAGCTCCCCACCCTTAGGGACACTTGGTGTCGAACTAGCGTTTCTTGGGGCCAACGTCCTGACTTTC.

This sequence joins TRBV5-1 and TRBJ1-4, with TRBD1 as a possible D gene (5 bases). The CDR3 has 15 amino acids. V dropped 4 bases and J dropped 0 bases, with 10 bases sitting between them. CDR1 is SGHRS, CDR2 YFSETQ, per germline. The CDR3 is CASSQETATNEKLFF. The CDR3 coding sequence is TGCGCCAGCAGCCAGGAGACAGCAACTAATGAAAAACTGTTTTTT.

J is TRBJ1-3 and V is TRBV5-1, with D unresolved. Trimming took off 0 bases at V and 0 bases at J, with 10 bases between the two ends. This CDR3 contains 16 residues. In germline, CDR1 is SGHRS, CDR2 YFSETQ. The CDR3 loop reads CASSLGGADSGNTIYF. Here the CDR3 DNA reads TGCGCCAGCAGCTTGGGGGGAGCGGACTCTGGAAACACCATATATTTT.

This chain links TRBV5-4 with TRBJ2-1; possibly TRBD1 for D (6 bases). CDR1 and CDR2 from the germline V gene are SGHNT and YYREEE (reference sequence). The ends were cut back, 4 bases at V and 5 bases at J, with 10 bases in the middle. The CDR3 is 13 residues long. The CDR3 DNA is TGTGCCAGCAGCCCGGACAGTAACAATGAGCAGTTCTTC. Its translation: CASSPDSNNEQFF.

The chain carries TRBV6-5 and TRBJ1-2, with D possibly TRBD1 on 6 matching bases. Germline CDR1 and CDR2: MNHEY and SVGAGI. The CDR3 has 15 residues. V was clipped by 5 bases and J by 4 bases, with 17 bases between them. DNA of the CDR3: TGTGCCAGCAGTCCCACAGGGCTGGTGGGCTATGGCTACACCTTC. Translation gives CASSPTGLVGYGYTF.